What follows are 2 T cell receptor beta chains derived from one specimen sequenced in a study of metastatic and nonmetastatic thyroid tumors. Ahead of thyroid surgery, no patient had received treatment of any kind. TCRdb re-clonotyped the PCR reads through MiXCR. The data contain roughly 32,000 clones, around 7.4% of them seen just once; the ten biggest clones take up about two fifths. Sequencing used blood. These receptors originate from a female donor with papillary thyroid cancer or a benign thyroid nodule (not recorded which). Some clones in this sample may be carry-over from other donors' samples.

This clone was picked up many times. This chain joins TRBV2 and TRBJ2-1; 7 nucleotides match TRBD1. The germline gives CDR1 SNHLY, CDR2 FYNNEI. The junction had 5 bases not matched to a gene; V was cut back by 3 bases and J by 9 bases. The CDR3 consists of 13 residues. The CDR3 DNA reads TGTGCCAGCAGTGAGGGACAGTTTTTTGAGCAGTTCTTC. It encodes CASSEGQFFEQFF.

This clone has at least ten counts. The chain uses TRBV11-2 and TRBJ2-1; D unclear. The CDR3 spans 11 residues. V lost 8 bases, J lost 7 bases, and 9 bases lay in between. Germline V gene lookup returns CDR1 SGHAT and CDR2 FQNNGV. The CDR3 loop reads CASLQSNEQFF. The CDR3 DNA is TGTGCCAGCCTACAGTCGAATGAGCAGTTCTTC.